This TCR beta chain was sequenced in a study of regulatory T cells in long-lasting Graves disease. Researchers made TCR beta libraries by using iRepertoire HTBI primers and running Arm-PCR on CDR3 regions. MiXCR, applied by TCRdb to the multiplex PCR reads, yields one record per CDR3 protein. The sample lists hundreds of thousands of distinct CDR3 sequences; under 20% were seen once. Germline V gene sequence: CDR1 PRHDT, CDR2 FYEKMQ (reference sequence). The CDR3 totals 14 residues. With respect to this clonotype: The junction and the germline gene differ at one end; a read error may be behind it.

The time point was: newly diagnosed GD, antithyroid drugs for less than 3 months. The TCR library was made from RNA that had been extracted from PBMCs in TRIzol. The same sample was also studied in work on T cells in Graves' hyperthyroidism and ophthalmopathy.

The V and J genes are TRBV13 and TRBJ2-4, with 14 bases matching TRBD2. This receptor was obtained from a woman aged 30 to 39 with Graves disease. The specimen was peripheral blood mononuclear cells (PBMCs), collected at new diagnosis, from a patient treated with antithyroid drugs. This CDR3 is CASSSGTSGSGKVF. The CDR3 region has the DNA TGTGCCAGCAGCTCCGGGACTAGCGGGAGTGGAAAAGTCTTC.